The sequence of this TCR beta chain was determined in a study of blood T cell repertoires in COVID-19. CDR3 length: 14 residues. CDR1 is LNHNV, CDR2 YYDKDF, per germline (reference sequence). Trimming cost V 0 bases and J 10 bases; bases outside gene matches: 7. Assay used: immunoSEQ multiplex PCR; TCRdb lists only in-frame clones, some missing. Here the sample spans 120,000 to 150,000 clones, approximately 85% being singletons. V is TRBV15 and J is TRBJ2-7, with 9 positions matching TRBD1. The clonotype was recovered from a human donor with acute or convalescent COVID-19. The donor label of this sample is uncertain. Sequenced material: peripheral blood. DNA for the CDR3: TGTGCCACCAGCAGAGATGTGGGACAGGGTGACCAGTACTTC. This sequence encodes CATSRDVGQGDQYF. The complete variable domain, with remaining parts taken from reference TRBV15 and TRBJ2-7, reads DAMVIQNPRYQVTQFGKPVTLSCSQTLNHNVMYWYQQKSSQAPKLLFHYYDKDFNNEADTPDNFQSRRPNTSFCFLDIRSPGLGDTAMYLCATSRDVGQGDQYFGPGTRLTVT.